Shown below are 24 T cell receptor beta chains from a single sample sequenced in a study of CD8 T cells in Susac syndrome. Random hexamers primed reverse transcription of about 0.45 to 1 ug RNA. TCRdb processed the immunoSEQ multiplex PCR reads anew with MiXCR; each CDR3 protein has one entry. The data show fewer than 90,000 distinct CDR3 sequences, approximately 93% seen once. What was sequenced was CD8+ T cells from PBMCs. The receptor set was obtained from a human donor with Susac syndrome.

The V and J genes are TRBV20-1 and TRBJ2-5; D ambiguous. V gave up 2 bases and J gave up 5 bases, with 9 bases separating them. The CDR3 is 12 residues long. Germline lookup yields CDR1 DFQATT and CDR2 SNEGSKA (reference sequence). As DNA, the CDR3 is TGCAGTGCTAGAATCAGCGTGGAGACCCAGTACTTC. Residues: CSARISVETQYF.

The chain joins TRBV14 to TRBJ2-1, with 8 nucleotides matching TRBD2. Per germline, CDR1 SGHDN and CDR2 FVKESK. The CDR3 is 16 residues long. Trimming took 3 bases from V and 5 from J; bases not matched to a gene: 9. The CDR3 DNA follows: TGTGCCAGCAGCCAGTCACTAGCGGAGGGCAACAATGAGCAGTTCTTC. This gives the protein CASSQSLAEGNNEQFF.

On this clonotype itself: The junction and the germline gene differ at one end; a read error may be behind it. This chain joins TRBV9 and TRBJ1-6, with D maybe TRBD1 (6 bases). This CDR3 has 15 residues. Germline CDR1 and CDR2: SGDLS and YYNGEE. In DNA, the CDR3 is TGTGCCGGCAGCGTAGCAGGTGGGGGCGGATCACCCCTCCACTTT. It codes for CAGSVAGGGGSPLHF.

The chain is built from TRBV6-5 and TRBJ1-6, with 8 bases identical to TRBD1. J was trimmed by 8 bases and V by 10 bases; bases with no gene match: 7. Germline V gene data show CDR1 as MNHEY and CDR2 as SVGAGI. The CDR3 is 13 residues long. The CDR3 bases are TGTGCCACCGCGGGACAGGAGTATTCACCCCTCCACTTT. This sequence encodes CATAGQEYSPLHF.

The chain has TRBV13 and TRBJ2-4, with 8 bases identical to TRBD2. The CDR3 is 16 residues long. Germline trimming cut 5 bases from V and 4 bases from J; bases unmatched to any gene: 10. Germline loops: CDR1 PRHDT, CDR2 FYEKMQ (reference sequence). Here the CDR3 DNA reads TGTGCCAGCAGCCCCCCCCTGGCGGGGGGAAAAAACATTCAGTACTTC. It encodes CASSPPLAGGKNIQYF.

The chain couples TRBV2 to TRBJ1-4; a possible D gene is TRBD1 (5 bases). Trimming removed 3 bases at V and 3 bases at J, with 11 bases between. Per the germline V gene, CDR1 is SNHLY and CDR2 is FYNNEI. The CDR3 sequence is 15 residues long. The CDR3 loop reads CASSDVGDPNEKLFF. The CDR3 coding sequence is TGTGCCAGCAGTGACGTGGGGGATCCTAATGAAAAACTGTTTTTT. Filled out from reference TRBV2 and TRBJ1-4, the complete variable domain reads EPEVTQTPSHQVTQMGQEVILRCVPISNHLYFYWYRQILGQKVEFLVSFYNNEISEKSEIFDDQFSVERPDGSNFTLKIRSTKLEDSAMYFCASSDVGDPNEKLFFGSGTQLSVL.

The chain carries TRBV5-1 and TRBJ2-3; maybe TRBD1 (5 bases). Trimming took off 3 bases at V and 4 bases at J, with 18 bases between the two ends. The CDR3 is 16 residues long. Germline CDR1 is SGHRS and CDR2 is YFSETQ. CDR3 protein: CASSWTGNRGADTQYF. CDR3 DNA sequence: TGCGCCAGCAGCTGGACCGGAAATAGGGGCGCAGATACGCAGTATTTT. Full variable domain (outside the CDR3, taken from reference TRBV5-1 and TRBJ2-3): KAGVTQTPRYLIKTRGQQVTLSCSPISGHRSVSWYQQTPGQGLQFLFEYFSETQRNKGNFPGRFSGRQFSNSRSEMNVSTLELGDSALYLCASSWTGNRGADTQYFGPGTRLTVL.

As DNA, the CDR3 is TGTGCCAGCAGCTACTACGAAGGGCACGAGCAGTACTTC. As protein: CASSYYEGHEQYF. V gene TRBV12-3 or TRBV12-4 combines with J gene TRBJ2-7; D gene uncertain. V gave up 6 bases and J gave up 5 bases, with 14 bases separating them. The CDR3 runs 13 residues.

This chain connects TRBV4-1 to TRBJ2-2; no definite D call. Germline V lookup: CDR1 MGHRA, CDR2 YSYEKL. V dropped 1 base and J dropped 6 bases, with 3 bases sitting between them. This CDR3 has 12 residues. The chain's CDR3 is CASSQVPGELFF. In DNA, the CDR3 is TGCGCCAGCAGCCAAGTCCCCGGGGAGCTGTTTTTT.

V gene TRBV6-1 combines with J gene TRBJ2-5, with D possibly matching TRBD1 (6 bases). The CDR3 is 16 residues long. Trimming took 2 bases from V and 1 from J, leaving 14 bases between them. The V gene's germline CDR1 is MNHNS and CDR2 SASEGT. CDR3 in amino acids: CASSEWIGQPQETQYF. CDR3 bases: TGTGCCAGCAGTGAATGGATCGGACAGCCCCAAGAGACCCAGTACTTC.

The chain has TRBV19 and TRBJ1-1; D not certain. The CDR3 is 13 residues long. CDR1 LNHDA and CDR2 SQIVND come from the germline V gene (reference sequence). Trimming removed 5 bases from V and 7 bases from J, with 14 bases in between. CDR3 sequence: CASSSRSRDEAFF. CDR3 coding DNA: TGTGCCAGTAGTTCTCGGAGTCGAGATGAAGCTTTCTTT.

Concerning this clonotype: Since no conserved phenylalanine or tryptophan closes the CDR3, a read error is the likely cause. The gene calls are TRBV7-6 and TRBJ2-7; D gene unclear. The V gene lost 0 bases and the J gene lost 3 bases, with 12 bases spanning the gap. Germline-derived CDR1 and CDR2 are SGHVS and FNYEAQ. The CDR3 is 15 residues long. CDR3 in DNA: TGTGCCAGCAGCTTAGCATACGGGTCGGGCTACGAGCAGTACCTC. Translated: CASSLAYGSGYEQYL.

This clonotype was seen once. J is TRBJ1-5 and V is TRBV25-1; D call uncertain. CDR1 is MGHDK, CDR2 SYGVNS, per germline. The CDR3 runs to 14 residues. Trimming removed 7 bases from V and 4 bases from J, with 14 bases in between. The CDR3 bases are TGTGCCAGCACCCTTGGCGTCGAAAATCAGCCCCAGCATTTT. Residues: CASTLGVENQPQHF.

The CDR3 loop reads CASKTSGSVADTQYF. DNA for the CDR3: TGTGCCAGCAAGACTAGCGGGAGTGTGGCAGATACGCAGTATTTT. The rearrangement joins TRBV6-2 or TRBV6-3 to TRBJ2-3; 12 bases fit TRBD2. With 7 bases clipped from V and 4 bases from J, the junction kept 6 bases outside the gene matches. The CDR3 spans 15 residues. CDR1 and CDR2 (germline): MNHEY, SVGEGT.

V usage is TRBV29-1 and J usage is TRBJ2-1, with D tentatively TRBD1 or TRBD2 (5 bases each). Germline V gene sequence: CDR1 SQVTM, CDR2 ANQGSEA. This CDR3 is built from 14 residues. Between the trimmed V and J ends, which lost 6 bases and 1 base, there was a span of 13 bases. CDR3 residues: CSVTGLLSYNEQFF. DNA of the CDR3: TGCAGCGTAACAGGACTGCTATCCTACAATGAGCAGTTCTTC.

The V gene is TRBV27, the J gene TRBJ2-1; 15 bases agree with TRBD2. The junction had 9 bases not matched to a gene; V was cut back by 7 bases and J by 14 bases. CDR3 length: 14 residues. CDR1 and CDR2 (germline): MNHEY, SMNVEV (reference sequence). CDR3 nucleotides: TGTGCCAGCACCCCTGGACTAGCGGGAGGGTCAGAGTTCTTC. This gives the protein CASTPGLAGGSEFF.

The chain carries TRBV12-3 or TRBV12-4 and TRBJ1-1, with D tentatively TRBD1 (5 bases). Deletions cut 6 bases from V and 7 bases from J, with 12 bases between. The CDR3 covers 12 residues. Here the CDR3 reads CASSSETDEAFF. For the CDR3, the DNA is TGTGCCAGCAGCTCCGAGACAGATGAAGCTTTCTTT.

This chain joins TRBV4-2 and TRBJ2-3, with TRBD2 matching over 9 bases. CDR3 length: 14 amino acids. CDR1 and CDR2 from the germline V gene are LGHNA and YNFKEQ. With V trimmed by 3 bases and J by 5 bases, 3 bases remained unmatched. The chain's CDR3 is CASSHPSGEDTQYF. CDR3 nucleotide sequence: TGTGCCAGCAGCCACCCTAGCGGGGAAGATACGCAGTATTTT.

The chain is built from TRBV29-1 and TRBJ2-1, with 9 bases matching TRBD2. CDR3 length equals 14 residues. Germline CDR1 SQVTM, CDR2 ANQGSEA. With V trimmed by 2 bases and J by 8 bases, 7 bases remained unmatched. CDR3 nucleotide sequence: TGCAGCGTTGAACTGGCTAGCGGGACCCATGAGCAGTTCTTC. Its protein is CSVELASGTHEQFF.

The rearrangement links TRBV18 to TRBJ2-7, with TRBD2 matching 10 bases. V lost 3 bases to trimming and J lost 1 base; unmatched junction nucleotides: 3. There are 15 residues in the CDR3. The V gene's germline CDR1 is KGHSH and CDR2 LQKENI. CDR3 DNA sequence: TGTGCCAGCTCACCCCTAGCGGGGGCATCCTACGAGCAGTACTTC. It yields the protein CASSPLAGASYEQYF.

This rearrangement joins TRBV2 to TRBJ2-1, with 7 bases aligning to TRBD2. Germline V gene sequence: CDR1 SNHLY, CDR2 FYNNEI. The CDR3 length is 15 residues. Losses at the gene ends were 4 bases for V and 8 bases for J; bases not matched to a gene: 11. In DNA, the CDR3 is TGTGCCAGCAGTGGGAGCGGGGAGAAGGTAGATGAGCAGTTCTTC. Protein sequence: CASSGSGEKVDEQFF.

The V and J genes are TRBV27 and TRBJ1-2, with D possibly being TRBD1 (5 bases). Germline V lookup: CDR1 MNHEY, CDR2 SMNVEV (reference sequence). Trimming left V 10 bases short and J 5 bases short, with 14 bases between. This CDR3 comprises 12 residues. CDR3 amino acids: CATRDPGYGYTF. The CDR3 DNA reads TGTGCCACCAGGGACCCTGGTTATGGCTACACCTTC.

The CDR3 DNA follows: TGTGCCAGCAGTATCTCCAGGGTACAAGAGACCCAGTACTTC. This translates into CASSISRVQETQYF. The chain links TRBV6-1 to TRBJ2-5; perhaps TRBD1 as D (5 bases). Germline V CDR1 and CDR2: MNHNS, SASEGT. V shed 5 bases and J shed 2 bases, with 12 bases lying between them. The CDR3 has 14 amino acids.

The V and J genes are TRBV4-1 and TRBJ2-7, with D perhaps TRBD1 (5 bases). This CDR3 has 15 amino acids. Trimming pared 3 bases from V and 4 bases from J, leaving 16 bases between. The germline gives CDR1 MGHRA, CDR2 YSYEKL. This CDR3 is CASSHRSGATYEQYF. CDR3 bases: TGCGCCAGCAGCCACCGTTCTGGGGCTACATACGAGCAGTACTTC.